Below are 7 T cell receptor beta chains sequenced from a single sample in a study of naive CD8 T cells in extremely preterm neonates. Study outcomes and limitations: Preterm infants showed shorter CDR3s, fewer N additions and less trimming than older groups.

Antigens of these TCRs are unknown. Produced via immunoSEQ multiplex PCR; TCRdb's table is partial and in-frame only. The sample has more than 20,000 clones; about nine tenths are singletons. Samples were taken at extremely preterm deliveries at roughly 22-28 weeks of gestation. The source material was naive CD8+ T cells from cord blood. These receptors were collected from a boy who was born preterm.

The rearrangement links TRBV29-1 to TRBJ2-2; TRBD1 is a possible D gene (5 bases). The germline V gene encodes CDR1 SQVTM and CDR2 ANQGSEA. Trimming stripped 2 bases from V and 1 base from J, with 5 bases between. The CDR3 consists of 13 residues. DNA of the CDR3: TGCAGCGTTGAACAGGGGAACACCGGGGAGCTGTTTTTT. It encodes CSVEQGNTGELFF.

The chain carries TRBV29-1 and TRBJ1-1, with D uncertain. This CDR3 has 10 residues. V was trimmed by 4 bases and J by 3 bases, leaving 3 bases between them. Germline V gives CDR1 SQVTM, CDR2 ANQGSEA. The CDR3 nucleotides are TGCAGCGTTGGGGACACTGAAGCTTTCTTT. Protein: CSVGDTEAFF.

This sequence joins TRBV6-5 and TRBJ1-1; 7 bases line up with TRBD1. The CDR3 sequence is 14 residues long. Germline V gene data show CDR1 as MNHEY and CDR2 as SVGAGI. V shed 4 bases and J 0 bases; nucleotides not matched to a gene: 2. The CDR3 coding sequence is TGTGCCAGCAGTTGGGACAGCATGAACACTGAAGCTTTCTTT. The encoded protein is CASSWDSMNTEAFF.

V and J are TRBV10-3 and TRBJ1-3, with 8 bases that match TRBD1. The CDR3 loop spans 14 amino acids. Germline loops: CDR1 ENHRY, CDR2 SYGVKD. V was clipped by 7 bases and J by 3 bases; unmatched bases: 5. For the CDR3, the DNA is TGTGCCATCACCCCAGACAGGGGTGGAAACACCATATATTTT. As protein: CAITPDRGGNTIYF.

The CDR3 coding sequence is TGTGCCAGTAGTGACCCGGGACAGGGGGCGCACGAGCAGTACTTC. This translates into CASSDPGQGAHEQYF. V and J are TRBV19 and TRBJ2-7, with 12 bases lining up with TRBD1. Germline-derived CDR1 and CDR2 are LNHDA and SQIVND (reference sequence). The CDR3 length is 15 residues. Germline trimming cut 5 bases from V and 5 bases from J; bases unmatched to any gene: 7.

This clone showed up just a few times. CDR3 loop: CASSVGDNSYEQYF. DNA of the CDR3: TGTGCCAGCAGCGTAGGGGACAACTCCTACGAGCAGTACTTC. The chain couples TRBV9 to TRBJ2-7; possibly TRBD1 for D (6 bases). V gave up 0 bases and J gave up 0 bases, with 7 bases separating them. CDR1 SGDLS and CDR2 YYNGEE come from the germline V gene. The length of the CDR3 is 14 residues.

For this clone: The same CDR3 can be traced to other DNA sequences in this sample. The chain carries TRBV13 and TRBJ2-3; D not certain. The V end was cut by 1 base, the J end by 6 bases, with 2 bases between. The CDR3 length is 11 residues. Germline V gives CDR1 PRHDT, CDR2 FYEKMQ (reference sequence). The CDR3 DNA follows: TGTGCCAGCAGCTTAGCGGATACGCAGTATTTT. Its protein product is CASSLADTQYF.